The T cell receptor (beta chain) described here comes from a study of shared clonotypes between healthy human individuals. Background on the study: Per donor, CD8 memory used one plate, CD8 naive used two, CD4 memory used three and CD4 naive used three. Regarding the study as a whole: Researchers sampled only blood; tissue repertoires likely differ.

Germline CDR1 and CDR2: MNHEY and SVGAGI. V trimming: 4 bases; J trimming: 3 bases; junction bases outside the gene matches: 5. This CDR3 spans 15 amino acids. On this clone itself: Its antigen is as yet unknown.

It was across several immunoSEQ plates that each subset's genomic DNA was evenly split. The repertoire was sequenced with immunoSEQ multiplex PCR; TCRdb's copy has only in-frame clones and lacks some. Of some 1,900,000 clones listed, just under 95% are singletons. Naive CD8 populations comprised CD45RO-negative cells positively selected for CCR7, excluding terminally differentiated effector memory CD45RA+ cells. The chain combines TRBV6-5 with TRBJ2-7; 11 bases are a match to TRBD1. The material sequenced was naive CD8+ T cells sorted from blood. The source is a young man in good health. The CDR3 DNA is TGTGCCAGCAGTTTGGACAGGGGGCCCCACTACGAGCAGTACTTC. Translated: CASSLDRGPHYEQYF.